This T cell receptor (beta chain) stems from a study of vaccination and CD4 T cells after COVID-19. The wider study: Spike peptides, overlapping and drawn from SARS-CoV-2, HCoV-NL63, HCoV-OC43 and HCoV-229E, were used to stimulate cells.

Comments on this clonotype: Antigen: not known.

The CDR3 runs to 16 residues. The germline gives CDR1 SGHTA, CDR2 FQGTGA. V lost 5 bases and J lost 4, with 19 bases in between. Sequencing of the DNA from cultured CD4+ T cells was carried out with the Oncomine TCR Beta short-read assay. TCRdb reanalysed the PCR reads using MiXCR and keeps one entry per CDR3 protein. The table has some 20,000 distinct CDR3 sequences, about 56% seen once. Treatment in this sample: approximately 9-day PBMC culture with coronavirus spike peptide pools or control peptides (ViraFEST assay). The chain joins TRBV7-3 to TRBJ2-3; D is possibly TRBD1 (7 bases). Sequenced: CD4+ T cells from blood, cultured in vitro. The sequence was collected from a human donor who had recovered from COVID-19. The CDR3 is CASSRLGQVGADTQYF. The CDR3, as DNA: TGTGCCAGCAGCAGACTAGGACAGGTGGGCGCAGATACGCAGTATTTT. The full variable domain, completed using reference TRBV7-3 and TRBJ2-3, is GAGVSQTPSNKVTEKGKYVELRCDPISGHTALYWYRQSLGQGPEFLIYFQGTGAADDSGLPNDRFFAVRPEGSVSTLKIQRTERGDSAVYLCASSRLGQVGADTQYFGPGTRLTVL.